A selection of T cell receptor beta chains follows, all from one sample in a study of blood T cell repertoires in COVID-19. Assay: immunoSEQ multiplex PCR; the TCRdb copy retains only in-frame clones and omits some. The sample carries under 250,000 clones, under 90% recorded once. Sequencing used peripheral blood. These receptors all stem from a man aged 45-65 years with COVID-19, enrolled during active disease. Both conserved end residues are part of each CDR3. A D gene is named only where the DNA matches it firmly. Clone size is given for some rows only: seen once, a few or many times, or a class if the clone is expanded.

J gene: TRBJ1-1; D gene: .; clone size: once; V gene: TRBV27; CDR3 DNA: TGTGCCAGCAGTTCGCTAGGGGGTACAACTGAAGCTTTCTTT; CDR3 protein: CASSSLGGTTEAFF
J gene: TRBJ2-3; D gene: TRBD1; clone size: .; V gene: TRBV11-2; CDR3 DNA: TGTGCCAGCAGCATAGGACAGGCAACAGTACCCACAGATACGCAGTATTTT; CDR3 protein: CASSIGQATVPTDTQYF
J gene: TRBJ1-5; D gene: TRBD1; clone size: .; V gene: TRBV7-8; CDR3 DNA: TGTGCCAGCAGCCTGACAGGGGATCAGCCCCAGCATTTT; CDR3 protein: CASSLTGDQPQHF
J gene: TRBJ2-3; D gene: TRBD2; clone size: .; V gene: TRBV6-4; CDR3 DNA: TGTGCCAGCAGCCCGACTAGCGGGAGCACAGATACGCAGTATTTT; CDR3 protein: CASSPTSGSTDTQYF
J gene: TRBJ1-1; D gene: .; clone size: .; V gene: TRBV6-5; CDR3 DNA: TGTGCCAGCAGTTTTACAGGGTCGGCTGAAGCTTTCTTT; CDR3 protein: CASSFTGSAEAFF
J gene: TRBJ1-1; D gene: .; clone size: .; V gene: TRBV18; CDR3 DNA: TGTGCCAGCTCACCCCGGGATCTAAAGGGGAACACTGAAGCTTTCTTT; CDR3 protein: CASSPRDLKGNTEAFF
J gene: TRBJ2-7; D gene: TRBD2; clone size: .; V gene: TRBV2; CDR3 DNA: TGTGCCAGCAGGGAGGGACTAGCGGGCCCCTACGAGCAGTACTTC; CDR3 protein: CASREGLAGPYEQYF
J gene: TRBJ1-6; D gene: .; clone size: .; V gene: TRBV2; CDR3 DNA: TGTGCCAGCATCAGCGAGGGTTCACCCCTCCACTTT; CDR3 protein: CASISEGSPLHF
J gene: TRBJ1-4; D gene: .; clone size: .; V gene: TRBV2; CDR3 DNA: TGTGCCAGCAGTGAAGTAGTCCATAATGAAAAACTGTTTTTT; CDR3 protein: CASSEVVHNEKLFF
J gene: TRBJ1-1; D gene: .; clone size: few; V gene: TRBV18; CDR3 DNA: TGTGCCAGCTCGCCTGCAGGGAACACTGAAGCTTTCTTT; CDR3 protein: CASSPAGNTEAFF
J gene: TRBJ2-5; D gene: .; clone size: .; V gene: TRBV5-4; CDR3 DNA: TGTGCCAGCAGCCTGCAGGGTGGCCAAGAGACCCAGTACTTC; CDR3 protein: CASSLQGGQETQYF
J gene: TRBJ1-6; D gene: .; clone size: once; V gene: TRBV3-1/TRBV3-2; CDR3 DNA: TGTGCCAGCAGCCAGGGGCGAGATTCACCCCTCCACTTT; CDR3 protein: CASSQGRDSPLHF
J gene: TRBJ2-7; D gene: .; clone size: .; V gene: TRBV19; CDR3 DNA: TGTGCCAGTAGAGCAGGGGACGAGCAGTACTTC; CDR3 protein: CASRAGDEQYF
J gene: TRBJ2-6; D gene: .; clone size: once; V gene: TRBV7-9; CDR3 DNA: TGTGCCAGCAGCCGGGGAGCTGGGGCCAACGTCCTGACTTTC; CDR3 protein: CASSRGAGANVLTF
J gene: TRBJ2-7; D gene: .; clone size: few; V gene: TRBV19; CDR3 DNA: TGTGCCAGTAGTTTCCAGGGGTCTTCCTACGAGCAGTACTTC; CDR3 protein: CASSFQGSSYEQYF
J gene: TRBJ1-5; D gene: TRBD1; clone size: .; V gene: TRBV2; CDR3 DNA: TGTGCCAGCAGTGAACTTGAGACAGGGGGCGGTCAGCCCCAGCATTTT; CDR3 protein: CASSELETGGGQPQHF
J gene: TRBJ2-2; D gene: TRBD1; clone size: few; V gene: TRBV10-3; CDR3 DNA: TGTGCCATCCTCGGTACAGGGGGGACCGGGGAGCTGTTTTTT; CDR3 protein: CAILGTGGTGELFF